The 28 T cell receptor beta chains below all came from one sample that was sequenced in a study of T-cell memory formation after mild COVID-19 (dated by TCRdb to the early 2020s). The library was prepared using 5' RACE. This sample was sequenced with an Illumina NovaSeq 6000. TCRdb ran its own pipeline on the public reads, namely fastp trimming at Q25 and MiXCR clone calling, and kept in-frame beta chains. Every CDR3 protein is listed once, alongside the most common genes and DNA of its rows. The sample data list 350,000 or so distinct CDR3 sequences, and approximately 21% of these were observed just once. Together, the top ten hold around 13% of the sample. What was sequenced was PBMCs or a T cell subset sorted from them (not recorded which). The receptor set was obtained from an adult woman who had mild COVID-19 (a few samples of this study predate the infection). The sample titles of this study are shuffled in the database, so cell type and time point are left out; the donor was told from shared clones.

This clonotype has a count of ten or more. The chain combines TRBV9 with TRBJ2-7, with 8 bases identical to TRBD2. This CDR3 contains 15 residues. CDR1 is SGDLS and CDR2 is YYNGEE in the germline V gene. Trimming took 3 bases from V and 0 from J; bases not matched to a gene: 5. The CDR3 sequence: CASSAGGAGSYEQYF. The CDR3 DNA sequence: TGTGCCAGCAGCGCCGGGGGGGCTGGCTCCTACGAGCAGTACTTC.

This clonotype came up a few times. V is TRBV3-1 and J is TRBJ1-1; D is perhaps TRBD1 (5 bases). This CDR3 spans 15 amino acids. Germline V CDR1 and CDR2: LGHDT, YNNKEL (reference sequence). V lost 4 bases and J 0 bases, leaving 12 bases between the germline ends. The CDR3 region is CASSRGTEVNTEAFF. The CDR3 DNA reads TGTGCCAGCAGCCGAGGGACGGAGGTGAACACTGAAGCTTTCTTT.

The J gene is TRBJ2-1, the V gene TRBV6-5; 9 bases agree with TRBD2. CDR1 and CDR2 from the germline V gene are MNHEY and SVGAGI. Unmatched junction bases numbered 7, after V lost 3 bases and J lost 7 bases. This CDR3 comprises 15 residues. CDR3 in DNA: TGTGCCAGCAGTTATGGGCTAGCGGGAAAGAATGAGCAGTTCTTC. This encodes CASSYGLAGKNEQFF.

Only a few counts were recorded for this clonotype. V usage is TRBV4-1 and J usage is TRBJ2-5, with D possibly matching TRBD2 (6 bases). There are 16 residues in the CDR3. Trimming left V 4 bases short and J 1 base short, with 16 bases between. CDR1 MGHRA and CDR2 YSYEKL come from the germline V gene. The CDR3 here is CASSRLVGGAQETQYF. In nucleotides, the CDR3 is TGCGCCAGCAGCCGCCTCGTCGGGGGAGCCCAAGAGACCCAGTACTTC.

The chain combines TRBV13 with TRBJ1-4, with unresolved D. This CDR3 has 13 residues. Germline CDR1 is PRHDT and CDR2 is FYEKMQ (reference sequence). V lost 3 bases, J lost 3 bases, and 5 bases lay in between. For the CDR3, the DNA is TGTGCCAGCAGCTTTAGTGCTAATGAAAAACTGTTTTTT. Its protein product is CASSFSANEKLFF.

V is TRBV7-2 and J is TRBJ1-5; TRBD1 matches 8 bases. The CDR3 has 17 amino acids. V dropped 2 bases and J dropped 0; count of bases not matched to a gene: 6. Germline V CDR1 and CDR2: SGHTA, FQGNSA. The DNA for the CDR3 is TGTGCCAGCAGCTTATCAGGGGGCGGGGATAGCAATCAGCCCCAGCATTTT. Its protein product is CASSLSGGGDSNQPQHF.

Worth noting for this clonotype: A much larger clone lies one base from this, so it may be a read error. V is TRBV7-3 and J is TRBJ2-1; TRBD1 matches at 10 bases. Germline assignment: CDR1 SGHTA and CDR2 FQGTGA. This CDR3 is 17 amino acids long. The CDR3 loop reads CASSLRAGTGVSNEQLF. Written as DNA, the CDR3 is TGTGCCAGCAGCTTAAGGGCCGGGACAGGGGTCAGCAATGAGCAGTTATTC.

The chain is built from TRBV2 and TRBJ2-7; a weak D match, TRBD1 (5 bases). The ends were cut back, 2 bases at V and 3 bases at J, with 11 bases in the middle. Germline V gives CDR1 SNHLY, CDR2 FYNNEI. The CDR3 has 14 amino acids. The CDR3 DNA reads as TGTGCCAGCAGTGAACAGGGCAGAGACTACGAGCAGTACTTC. Amino acids: CASSEQGRDYEQYF.

The gene calls are TRBV27 and TRBJ1-1; 7 nucleotides match TRBD1. The CDR3 runs 16 residues. Germline-derived CDR1 and CDR2 are MNHEY and SMNVEV (reference sequence). V was pared by 5 bases and J by 1 base, with 10 bases of the junction left unmatched. CDR3 sequence: CASSPIGQGENTEAFF. DNA of the CDR3: TGTGCCAGCAGTCCCATAGGGCAGGGGGAGAACACTGAAGCTTTCTTT.

This clonotype was seen a few times. The chain uses TRBV25-1 and TRBJ2-3; D remains ambiguous. Germline CDR1 and CDR2: MGHDK and SYGVNS. The CDR3 runs 16 residues. Trimming took off 1 base at V and 0 bases at J, with 11 bases between the two ends. Written as DNA, the CDR3 is TGTGCCAGCAGTGAATTCGGTCGCATTAGCACAGATACGCAGTATTTT. The encoded protein is CASSEFGRISTDTQYF.

This clonotype was seen more than once but under ten times. J is TRBJ1-2 and V is TRBV6-5; D possibly corresponds to TRBD1 (5 bases). Per germline, CDR1 MNHEY and CDR2 SVGAGI. V gave up 2 bases and J gave up 10 bases, with 14 bases separating them. The CDR3 runs to 13 residues. The CDR3 reads CASSYAQGIVYTF. DNA for the CDR3: TGTGCCAGCAGTTACGCCCAGGGTATAGTCTACACCTTC.

This clonotype occurred many times. This rearrangement joins TRBV5-4 to TRBJ1-3; perhaps TRBD1 as D (5 bases). This CDR3 spans 13 amino acids. Germline V gives CDR1 SGHNT, CDR2 YYREEE (reference sequence). V lost 0 bases to trimming and J lost 7 bases, with 8 bases between them. The CDR3 region is CASSLERGNTIYF. The DNA of the CDR3 is TGTGCCAGCAGCTTGGAACGGGGCAACACCATATATTTT.

This clonotype was found many times. The CDR3 reads CASSYTTDHEQYF. The CDR3, as DNA: TGTGCCAGCAGCTACACTACCGACCACGAGCAGTACTTC. The chain joins TRBV7-6 to TRBJ2-7, with D hard to call. V lost 4 bases, J lost 5 bases, and 12 bases lay in between. Germline CDR1 reads SGHVS; CDR2 reads FNYEAQ. This CDR3 contains 13 residues.

V usage is TRBV6-5 and J usage is TRBJ2-5; no reliable D call. The CDR3 has 13 amino acids. Germline lookup yields CDR1 MNHEY and CDR2 SVGAGI. Deletions cut 6 bases from V and 4 bases from J, with 12 bases between. CDR3 loop: CASRPGRLETQYF. The CDR3, as DNA: TGTGCCAGCAGACCCGGACGGTTAGAGACCCAGTACTTC.

The chain couples TRBV5-1 to TRBJ2-7, with D perhaps TRBD1 (7 bases). The length of the CDR3 is 15 residues. V shed 4 bases and J shed 3 bases, with 17 bases lying between them. Germline CDR1 reads SGHRS; CDR2 reads YFSETQ. CDR3 region: CASSLTAGQLYEQYF. DNA for the CDR3: TGCGCCAGCAGCCTCACGGCGGGACAGCTCTACGAGCAGTACTTC.

This clonotype was picked up a small number of times. This rearrangement joins TRBV18 to TRBJ2-3; the D is unclear. In germline, CDR1 is KGHSH, CDR2 LQKENI. Between the trimmed V and J ends, which lost 6 bases and 2 bases, there was a span of 9 bases. This CDR3 region has 13 residues. CDR3 sequence: CASSPFLTDTQYF. The CDR3 region has the DNA TGTGCCAGCTCCCCGTTTCTCACAGATACGCAGTATTTT.

V is TRBV20-1 and J is TRBJ2-3; 14 bases match TRBD2. This CDR3 has 17 amino acids. CDR1 is DFQATT and CDR2 is SNEGSKA in the germline V gene (reference sequence). Trimming cost V 6 bases and J 6 bases; bases outside gene matches: 14. CDR3 sequence: CSARRLGGLAGGDTQYF. As DNA, the CDR3 is TGCAGTGCCAGGAGACTAGGCGGACTAGCGGGGGGTGATACGCAGTATTTT.

The V call is TRBV27, the J call TRBJ2-7, with a weak D call TRBD1 (5 bases). The CDR3 covers 13 residues. Germline V gene lookup returns CDR1 MNHEY and CDR2 SMNVEV (reference sequence). Trimming removed 3 bases at V and 7 bases at J, with 13 bases between. The CDR3 reads CASSFGAYREQYF. CDR3 nucleotide sequence: TGTGCCAGCAGTTTTGGCGCCTACAGGGAGCAGTACTTC.

The chain joins TRBV19 to TRBJ1-4; 7 positions agree with TRBD1. The CDR3 covers 15 residues. Germline V CDR1 and CDR2: LNHDA, SQIVND (reference sequence). Trimming cost V 3 bases and J 4 bases; bases outside gene matches: 5. CDR3 DNA: TGTGCCAGTAGTATGGCGGGACAGATTAATGAAAAACTGTTTTTT. Its protein is CASSMAGQINEKLFF.

The chain uses TRBV7-9 and TRBJ1-1, with D hard to call. V was clipped by 1 base and J by 11 bases, with 8 bases between them. Germline assignment: CDR1 SEHNR and CDR2 FQNEAQ (reference sequence). CDR3 length equals 11 residues. The CDR3 coding sequence is TGTGCCAGCAGCTTAGAGCAGTCGGCTTTCTTT. It is translated as CASSLEQSAFF.

V usage is TRBV7-6 and J usage is TRBJ2-1; the D is unclear. Per germline, CDR1 SGHVS and CDR2 FNYEAQ. This CDR3 has 13 amino acids. V lost 1 base, J lost 12 bases, and 13 bases lay in between. CDR3: CASSLGLGRAQFF. Here the CDR3 DNA reads TGTGCCAGCAGCTTAGGGCTCGGCAGAGCGCAGTTCTTC. Combining the CDR3 with reference TRBV7-6 and TRBJ2-1 gives the whole variable domain GAGVSQSPRYKVTKRGQDVALRCDPISGHVSLYWYRQALGQGPEFLTYFNYEAQQDKSGLPNDRFSAERPEGSISTLTIQRTEQRDSAMYRCASSLGLGRAQFFGPGTRLTVL.

This clonotype was counted only a few times. The chain recombines TRBV7-9 with TRBJ1-1; D is perhaps TRBD1 (5 bases). This CDR3 comprises 17 residues. Trimming shortened V by 4 bases and J by 7 bases, and 25 bases separated the two germline ends. In germline, CDR1 is SEHNR, CDR2 FQNEAQ (reference sequence). Here the CDR3 reads CASSSKQTPRGWGEAFF. The CDR3 nucleotides are TGTGCCAGCAGCTCAAAACAGACACCAAGGGGATGGGGTGAAGCTTTCTTT.

The sample holds a few counts of this clonotype. This chain links TRBV9 with TRBJ2-5; TRBD1 is a possible D gene (7 bases). The CDR3 totals 17 residues. In germline, CDR1 is SGDLS, CDR2 YYNGEE. Trimming pared 0 bases from V and 5 bases from J, leaving 20 bases between. This CDR3 reads CASSVGAGGPSPETQYF. CDR3 sequence (DNA): TGTGCCAGCAGCGTAGGGGCAGGGGGGCCGAGTCCGGAGACCCAGTACTTC.

The chain employs TRBV10-3 and TRBJ1-1; no reliable D call. CDR1 ENHRY and CDR2 SYGVKD come from the germline V gene. CDR3 length equals 13 residues. Trimming cost V 0 bases and J 3 bases, with 5 bases left between them. CDR3 nucleotides: TGTGCCATCAGTGAGTCGACCGACACTGAAGCTTTCTTT. Residues: CAISESTDTEAFF.

A few counts support this clonotype. The chain recombines TRBV4-2 with TRBJ2-5; possible D gene TRBD2, 6 bases. From germline, CDR1 is LGHNA and CDR2 YNFKEQ. The CDR3 is 16 amino acids. Trimming pared 0 bases from V and 5 bases from J, leaving 16 bases between. The DNA for the CDR3 is TGTGCCAGCAGCCAAGAGCTGGCGGGGTGGGGTGAGACCCAGTACTTC. Translation: CASSQELAGWGETQYF.

This clonotype was seen only a few times. This chain connects TRBV28 to TRBJ2-5; TRBD1 might be the D (5 bases). Trimming removed 5 bases at V and 5 bases at J, with 12 bases between. Germline values: CDR1 MDHEN, CDR2 SYDVKM. The CDR3 sequence is 13 residues long. CDR3 nucleotide sequence: TGTGCCAGCAGTGCCTGGACACTTGAGACCCAGTACTTC. Amino acids: CASSAWTLETQYF.

This clonotype was observed a handful of times. The chain is built from TRBV4-3 and TRBJ1-1; no clear D gene. Germline CDR1 reads LGHNA; CDR2 reads YSLEER. The CDR3 sequence is 12 residues long. Between the trimmed V and J ends, which lost 1 base and 11 bases, there was a span of 11 bases. CDR3 residues: CASSQGAAKAFF. The CDR3 DNA reads TGCGCCAGCAGCCAAGGGGCGGCCAAGGCTTTCTTT.

V and J are TRBV3-1 and TRBJ2-7, with 9 nucleotides matching TRBD1. V shed 4 bases, J shed 4 bases, and the junction held 8 bases outside the gene matches. Germline CDR1 and CDR2: LGHDT and YNNKEL (reference sequence). The CDR3 is made up of 15 amino acids. The CDR3 spells CASSRGTGSFYEQYF. The CDR3 DNA is TGTGCCAGCAGCCGTGGGACAGGGTCCTTTTACGAGCAGTACTTC.